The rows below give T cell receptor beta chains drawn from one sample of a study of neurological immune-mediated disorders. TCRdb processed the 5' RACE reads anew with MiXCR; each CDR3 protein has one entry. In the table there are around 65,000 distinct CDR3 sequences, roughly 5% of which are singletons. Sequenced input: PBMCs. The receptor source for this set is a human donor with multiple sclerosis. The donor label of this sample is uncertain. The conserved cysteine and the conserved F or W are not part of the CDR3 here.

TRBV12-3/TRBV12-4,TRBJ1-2,ASSPGQYGYT
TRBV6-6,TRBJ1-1,ASGYRALGQNTEAF
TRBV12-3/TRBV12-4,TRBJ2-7,ASSLGTGQAYEQY
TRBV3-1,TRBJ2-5,ASSPLGHQETQY
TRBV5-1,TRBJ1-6,ASSLVPGSGSPLH
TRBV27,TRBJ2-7,ASSYGTGDYEQY
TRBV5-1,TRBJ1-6,ASSLGRTGESPLH
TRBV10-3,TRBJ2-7,AISGEWGATYEQY
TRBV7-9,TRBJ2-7,ASSSGTVKNEQY
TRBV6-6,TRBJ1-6,ASSLSTGQLYNSPLH
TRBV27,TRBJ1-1,ASSWTGDTEAF
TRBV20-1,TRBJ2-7,SAREAGRHEQY
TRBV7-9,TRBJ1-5,ASRSGRGNQPQH
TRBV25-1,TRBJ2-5,ASSYAYQETQY
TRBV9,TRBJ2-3,ASSPGLASSTDTQY
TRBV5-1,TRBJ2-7,ASSLFSVVQGHYEQY
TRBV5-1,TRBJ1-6,ASSLDGGNSPLH
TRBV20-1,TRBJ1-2,SANSRGHYSYYGYT
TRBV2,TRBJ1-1,ASRPTQGDTEAF
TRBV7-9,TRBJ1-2,ASDEMRERTAPDYGYT
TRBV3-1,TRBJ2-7,ASSQTSEQY
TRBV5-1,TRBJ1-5,ASSLGTGPVAVGWLQH
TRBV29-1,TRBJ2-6,SVEAGISGANVLT
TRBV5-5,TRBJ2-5,ASSLWTGGPPPQY
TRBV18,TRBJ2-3,ASSPLAGRTDTQY
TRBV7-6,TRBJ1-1,ASSPSLPGTRGKTEAF
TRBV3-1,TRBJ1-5,ASSQDLNQPQH
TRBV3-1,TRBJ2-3,ASSRIDVTDTQY
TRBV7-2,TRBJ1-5,ASSLEVRGNQPQH
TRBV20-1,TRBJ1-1,SARQTTDLNTEAF
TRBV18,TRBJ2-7,ASSPRADSYEQY
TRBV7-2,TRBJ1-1,ASSLDWAVGTEAF
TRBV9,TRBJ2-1,ASSVQGSDNEQF
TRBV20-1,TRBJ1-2,SANGGQGANYGYT
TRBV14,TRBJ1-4,ASSQEPLLHGKLF
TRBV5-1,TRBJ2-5,ASSLGNHQETQY
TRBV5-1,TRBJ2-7,ASSPGGRTYEQY
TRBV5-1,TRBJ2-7,ASSFRTGYYEQY
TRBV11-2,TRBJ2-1,ASSSRLAGGNEQF
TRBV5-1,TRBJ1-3,ASSSFPGQGNTIY
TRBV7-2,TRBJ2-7,ASSPTSGTSLYEQY
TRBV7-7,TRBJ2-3,ASTPVRDTQY
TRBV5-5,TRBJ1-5,ASRVTGGLYQPQH
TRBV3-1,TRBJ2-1,ASSQSLAGEQF
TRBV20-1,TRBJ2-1,SARVFTDNEQF
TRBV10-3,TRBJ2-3,AVRSERTYTDTQY
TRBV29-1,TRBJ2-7,SVRSGTGGPEGNYEQY
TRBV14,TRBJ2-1,ASSQEVAGLNEQF
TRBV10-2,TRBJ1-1,ASGQGATEAF
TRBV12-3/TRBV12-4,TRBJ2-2,ASVQTNTGELF
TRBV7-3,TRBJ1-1,ASSFTRMNTEAF
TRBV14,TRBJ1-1,ASSQDLGMYTEAF